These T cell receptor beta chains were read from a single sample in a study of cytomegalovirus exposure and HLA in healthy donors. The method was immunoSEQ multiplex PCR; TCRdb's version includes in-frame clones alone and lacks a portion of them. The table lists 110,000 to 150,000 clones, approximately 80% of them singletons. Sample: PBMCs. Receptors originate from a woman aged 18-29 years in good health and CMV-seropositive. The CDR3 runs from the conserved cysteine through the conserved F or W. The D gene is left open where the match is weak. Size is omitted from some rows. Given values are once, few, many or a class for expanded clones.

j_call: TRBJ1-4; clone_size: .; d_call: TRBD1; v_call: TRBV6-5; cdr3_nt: TGTGCCAGCAGTTGGGACAGGGGGCGGGAAAAACTGTTTTTT; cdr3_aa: CASSWDRGREKLFF
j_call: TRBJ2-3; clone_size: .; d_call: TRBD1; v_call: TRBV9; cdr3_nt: TGTGCCAGCAACCCTTTGGGACAGTCGAGAGATACGCAGTATTTT; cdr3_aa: CASNPLGQSRDTQYF
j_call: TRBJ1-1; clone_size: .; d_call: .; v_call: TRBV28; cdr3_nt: TGTGCCAGCACTTTGGGTCGGGGCACTGAAGCTTTCTTT; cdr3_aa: CASTLGRGTEAFF
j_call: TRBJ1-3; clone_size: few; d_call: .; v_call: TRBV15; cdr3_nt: TGTGCCACCAGCAGAGATCAAGGGGCTGGAAACACCATATATTTT; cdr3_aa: CATSRDQGAGNTIYF
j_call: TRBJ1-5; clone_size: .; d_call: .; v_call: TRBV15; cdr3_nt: TGTGCCACCAGCAGTCCAGAATATAGCAATCAGCCCCAGCATTTT; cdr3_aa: CATSSPEYSNQPQHF
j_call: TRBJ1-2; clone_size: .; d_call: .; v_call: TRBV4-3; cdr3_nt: TGCGCCAGCAGCCAAGGCAATTTAAAGGACTCCCTCTATGGCTACACCTTC; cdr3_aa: CASSQGNLKDSLYGYTF
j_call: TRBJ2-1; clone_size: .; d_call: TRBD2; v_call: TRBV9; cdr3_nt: TGTGCCAGCAGCGTAGAAGGGACTAGCGGGCGCGCTAACTCCTACAATGAGCAGTTCTTC; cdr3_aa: CASSVEGTSGRANSYNEQFF
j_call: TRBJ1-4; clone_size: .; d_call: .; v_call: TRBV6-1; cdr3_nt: TGTGCCAGCAGGCATTCGGGACTCAATAATGAAAAACTGTTTTTT; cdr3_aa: CASRHSGLNNEKLFF
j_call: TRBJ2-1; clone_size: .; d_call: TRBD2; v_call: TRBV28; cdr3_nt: TGTGCAACCAAAAGCGGGGGGGCAAACAATGAGCAGTTCTTC; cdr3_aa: CATKSGGANNEQFF
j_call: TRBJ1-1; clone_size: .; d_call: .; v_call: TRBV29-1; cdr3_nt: TGCAGCGTTGTGCGGGTAGGGAATGAAGCTTTCTTT; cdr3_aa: CSVVRVGNEAFF
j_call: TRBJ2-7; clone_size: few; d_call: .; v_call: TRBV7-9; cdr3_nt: TGTGCCAGCAGCTTGAACCTTCTCAGCAGGGACGAGCAGTACTTC; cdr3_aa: CASSLNLLSRDEQYF
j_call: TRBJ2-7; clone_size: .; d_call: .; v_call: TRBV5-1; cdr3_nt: TGCGCCAGCAGCTCGCACGTGGGGCCCGAGCAGTACTTC; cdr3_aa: CASSSHVGPEQYF
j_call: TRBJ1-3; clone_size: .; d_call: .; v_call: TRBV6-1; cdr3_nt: TGTGCCGGCAGTGCGCCAACAGCTCTCTCTGGAAACACCATATATTTT; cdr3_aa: CAGSAPTALSGNTIYF
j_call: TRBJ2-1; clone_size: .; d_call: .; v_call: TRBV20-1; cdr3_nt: TGCAGTGCTGTGGAGGAGGGGAGAGAGTTCTTC; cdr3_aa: CSAVEEGREFF
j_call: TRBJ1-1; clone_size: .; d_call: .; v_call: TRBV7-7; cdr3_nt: TGTGCCAGCAGAGCTAGGACAAGGAACACTGAAGCTTTCTTT; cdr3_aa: CASRARTRNTEAFF